This TCR beta chain was captured in a study of spatial heterogeneity in lung cancer (dated by TCRdb to the late 2010s). About the full investigation: The donors were 72 patients from the lung TRACERx cohort who had early-stage, untreated non-small cell lung cancer. Follow-up PBMC samples were sequenced whenever available, with a median time to follow-up of roughly 22 months after resection. Beta-chain transcripts were consistently detected in greater numbers than alpha-chain transcripts, which likely reflected higher beta-chain transcript abundance. In the raw uncorrected reads, each unique combination of TCR and UMI appeared on average more than ten times. TCR alpha and beta repertoires were quantitatively compared across multiple tumor regions, matched nontumor lung and blood in non-small cell lung cancer. The study linked features of the TCR repertoire to counts of nonsynonymous mutations, which were determined by whole-exome sequencing of tumor tissue. At surgery, over 200 tumor regions, 61 to 75 matched nontumor lung samples and 45 to 60 PBMC samples were TCR-sequenced for both alpha and beta chains.

Points on this clonotype: Its antigen is not yet known. This may be a read error: a much more frequent sequence differs by one nucleotide.

The junction shows trimming of 5 bases on V and 5 bases on J, plus 5 bases between the germline ends. The CDR3 starts with the cysteine, ends with the phenylalanine, and has 11 residues. The DNA shown is the 33-base CDR3, in frame from base 1. CDR1 LGHDT and CDR2 YNNKEL were looked up in the germline V gene (reference sequence). Library construction relied on 5' RACE. The listed sequencing device is NextSeq 500. In the TCR library protocol, a unique molecular identifier was attached to each TCR cDNA molecule so that PCR and sequencing errors could be corrected. As for the original processing: TCR identification, UMI-based error correction and CDR3 extraction were performed with Decombinator tools. Expanded TCRs were defined as those above a frequency of 2 per 1,000, corresponding to the top 1% of the tumor frequency distribution. Renyi diversity was computed with the R vegan package after each repertoire had been subsampled 100 times to 5,000 TCRs. CDR3 similarity networks were built from amino acid triplet string-kernel similarity, connecting CDR3s with pairwise similarity above 0.82. The raw public data were reprocessed by TCRdb itself: fastp quality trimming at Q25, MiXCR clonotype calling, in-frame beta chains only. One record per CDR3 amino acid sequence lists the most common genes and DNA. TCRdb assigned the V and J calls; the authors' analysis was not used. This sample has approximately 110,000 distinct CDR3 sequences in its table, and 10% to 12% of those were observed once. The ten biggest clones cover approximately 25% of the sample.

The paper's findings and limits, for the study overall: Only roughly 15 patients were included in the comparisons of baseline and follow-up blood repertoires. Additional single-cell paired TCR alpha and beta sequencing was considered necessary to confirm, at a functional level, the hypothesis that regional TCRs recognize regional mutations. Ubiquitous expanded tumor TCRs were found in blood more often at tumor resection than at routine follow-up.

This specimen's time point label, interpreted: blood at routine non-recurrence follow-up after resection. TCR sequencing used whole RNA extracted from tumor and nontumor lung tissue, or from cryopreserved PBMC samples, without cell sorting. A patient was chosen for TCR sequencing only when enough RNA was available from at least two tumor regions. The source material was PBMCs, sampled at follow-up. The source is a female donor with early-stage non-small cell lung cancer. The receptor chain draws on TRBV3-1 and TRBJ2-3; the D gene remains uncertain. The encoded CDR3 is CASSSKDTQYF. The nucleotides read TGTGCCAGCAGCTCCAAAGATACGCAGTATTTT.